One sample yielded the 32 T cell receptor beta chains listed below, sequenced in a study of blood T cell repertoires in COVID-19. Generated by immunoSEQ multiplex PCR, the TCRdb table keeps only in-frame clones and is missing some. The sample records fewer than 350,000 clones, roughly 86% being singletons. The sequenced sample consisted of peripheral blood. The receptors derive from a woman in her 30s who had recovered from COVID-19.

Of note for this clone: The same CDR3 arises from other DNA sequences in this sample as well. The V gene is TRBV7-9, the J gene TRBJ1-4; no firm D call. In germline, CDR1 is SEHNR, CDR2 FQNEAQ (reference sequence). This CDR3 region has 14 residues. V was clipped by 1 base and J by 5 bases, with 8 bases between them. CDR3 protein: CASSLVYRNEKLFF. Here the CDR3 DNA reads TGTGCCAGCAGCTTAGTGTATCGGAATGAAAAACTGTTTTTT.

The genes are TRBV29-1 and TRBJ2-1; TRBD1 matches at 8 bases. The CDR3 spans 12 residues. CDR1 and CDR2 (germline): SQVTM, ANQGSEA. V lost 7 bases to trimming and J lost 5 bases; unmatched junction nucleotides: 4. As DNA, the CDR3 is TGCAGCGCGGGGACAGGCCACAATGAGCAGTTCTTC. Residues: CSAGTGHNEQFF.

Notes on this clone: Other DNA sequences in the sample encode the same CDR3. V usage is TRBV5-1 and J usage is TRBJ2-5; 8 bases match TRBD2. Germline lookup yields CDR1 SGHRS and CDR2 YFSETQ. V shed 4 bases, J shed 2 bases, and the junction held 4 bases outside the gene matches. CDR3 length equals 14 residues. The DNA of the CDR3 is TGCGCCAGCAGCCTCACGGGAGGGCAAGAGACCCAGTACTTC. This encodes CASSLTGGQETQYF. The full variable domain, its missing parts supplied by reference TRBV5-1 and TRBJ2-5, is KAGVTQTPRYLIKTRGQQVTLSCSPISGHRSVSWYQQTPGQGLQFLFEYFSETQRNKGNFPGRFSGRQFSNSRSEMNVSTLELGDSALYLCASSLTGGQETQYFGPGTRLLVL.

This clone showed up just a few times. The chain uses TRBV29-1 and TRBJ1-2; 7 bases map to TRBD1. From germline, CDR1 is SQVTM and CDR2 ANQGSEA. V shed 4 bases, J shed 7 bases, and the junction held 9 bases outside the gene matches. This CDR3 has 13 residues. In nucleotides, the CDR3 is TGCAGCGTTGGTGAGGGACAGTTCGTTGGCTACACCTTC. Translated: CSVGEGQFVGYTF.

CDR3 loop: CASSYGMEAFF. DNA of the CDR3: TGTGCCAGCAGTTACGGCATGGAAGCTTTCTTT. The rearrangement uses TRBV6-2 or TRBV6-3 and TRBJ1-1; unclear D gene. V dropped 2 bases and J dropped 8 bases, with 6 bases sitting between them. The germline V gene has CDR1 MNHEY and CDR2 SVGEGT. The CDR3 is 11 residues long.

This CDR3 reads CASSLGHSGNTIYF. DNA for the CDR3: TGTGCCAGCAGCTTAGGTCACTCTGGAAACACCATATATTTT. V is TRBV7-2 and J is TRBJ1-3; D is unresolved. CDR3 length equals 14 residues. CDR1 and CDR2 (germline): SGHTA, FQGNSA. V shed 1 base and J shed 0 bases, with 4 bases lying between them.

The CDR3, as DNA: TGTGCCACCCGAACCAACCGGGACAGGGGAGGCGAGCAGTACTTC. It encodes CATRTNRDRGGEQYF. This chain joins TRBV6-5 and TRBJ2-7, with 10 bases identical to TRBD1. Germline values: CDR1 MNHEY, CDR2 SVGAGI. The CDR3 loop spans 15 amino acids. V trimming: 10 bases; J trimming: 6 bases; junction bases outside the gene matches: 15.

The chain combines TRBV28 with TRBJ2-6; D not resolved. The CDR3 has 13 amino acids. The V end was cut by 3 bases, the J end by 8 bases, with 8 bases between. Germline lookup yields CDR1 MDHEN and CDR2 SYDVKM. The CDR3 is CASSLAGPNVLTF. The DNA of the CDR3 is TGTGCCAGCAGTTTGGCTGGTCCCAACGTCCTGACTTTC.

The CDR3 coding sequence is TGTGCCAGCAGCCCGCGGAGGGATGGGAACTATGGCTACACCTTC. Amino acid sequence: CASSPRRDGNYGYTF. This chain connects TRBV16 to TRBJ1-2; D not certain. This CDR3 has 15 amino acids. Germline CDR1 reads KGHSY; CDR2 reads FQNENV. V shed 4 bases and J shed 2 bases, with 14 bases lying between them.

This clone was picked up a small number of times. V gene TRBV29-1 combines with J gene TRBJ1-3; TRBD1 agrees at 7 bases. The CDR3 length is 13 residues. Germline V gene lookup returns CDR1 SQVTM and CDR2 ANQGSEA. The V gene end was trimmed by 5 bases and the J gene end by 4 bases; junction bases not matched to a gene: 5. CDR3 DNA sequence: TGCAGCGTTTCACAGGGGTCCGGAAACACCATATATTTT. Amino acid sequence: CSVSQGSGNTIYF.

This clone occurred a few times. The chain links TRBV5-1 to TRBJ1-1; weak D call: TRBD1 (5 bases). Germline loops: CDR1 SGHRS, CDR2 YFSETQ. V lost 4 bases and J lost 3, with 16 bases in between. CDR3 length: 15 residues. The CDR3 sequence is CASSGQGAWDTEAFF. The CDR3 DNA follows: TGCGCCAGCAGCGGGCAGGGTGCTTGGGACACTGAAGCTTTCTTT.

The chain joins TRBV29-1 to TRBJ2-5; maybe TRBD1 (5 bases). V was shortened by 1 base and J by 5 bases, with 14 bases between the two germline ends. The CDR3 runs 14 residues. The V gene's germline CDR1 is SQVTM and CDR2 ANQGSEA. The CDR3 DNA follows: TGCAGCGTTGAAGGTCAGGGAATTGGGGAGACCCAGTACTTC. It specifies CSVEGQGIGETQYF.

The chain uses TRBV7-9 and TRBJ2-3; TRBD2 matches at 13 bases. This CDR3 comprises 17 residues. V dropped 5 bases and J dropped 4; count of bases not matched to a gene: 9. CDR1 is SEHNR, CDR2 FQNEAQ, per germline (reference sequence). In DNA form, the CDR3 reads TGTGCCAGCAGCGCAAGGACTAGCGGGAGTATTCCAGATACGCAGTATTTT. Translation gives CASSARTSGSIPDTQYF.

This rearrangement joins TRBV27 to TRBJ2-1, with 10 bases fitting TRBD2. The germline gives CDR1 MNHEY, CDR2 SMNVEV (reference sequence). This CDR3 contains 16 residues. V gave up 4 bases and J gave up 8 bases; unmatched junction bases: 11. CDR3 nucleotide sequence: TGTGCCAGCAGTTCTACCCCGGGACTAGCGTCAGATGAGCAGTTCTTC. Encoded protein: CASSSTPGLASDEQFF.

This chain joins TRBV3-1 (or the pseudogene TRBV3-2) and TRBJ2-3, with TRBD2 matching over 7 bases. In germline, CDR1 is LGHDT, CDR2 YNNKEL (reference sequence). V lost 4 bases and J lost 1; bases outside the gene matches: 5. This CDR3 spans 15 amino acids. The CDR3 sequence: CASSLQRDRTDTQYF. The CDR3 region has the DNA TGTGCCAGCAGCCTTCAGCGGGACCGCACAGATACGCAGTATTTT.

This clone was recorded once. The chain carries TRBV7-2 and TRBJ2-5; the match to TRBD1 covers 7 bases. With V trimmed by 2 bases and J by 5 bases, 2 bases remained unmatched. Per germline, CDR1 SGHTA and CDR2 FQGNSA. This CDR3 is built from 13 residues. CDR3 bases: TGTGCCAGCAGCTTAAGGGGGCGGGAGACCCAGTACTTC. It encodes CASSLRGRETQYF. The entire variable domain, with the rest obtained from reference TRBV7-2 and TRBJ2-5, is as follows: GAGVSQSPSNKVTEKGKDVELRCDPISGHTALYWYRQSLGQGLEFLIYFQGNSAPDKSGLPSDRFSAERTGGSVSTLTIQRTQQEDSAVYLCASSLRGRETQYFGPGTRLLVL.

The CDR3 reads CASSIGQSKNIQYF. The CDR3 nucleotides are TGTGCCAGTAGTATTGGGCAGAGCAAAAACATTCAGTACTTC. This chain uses TRBV19 with TRBJ2-4, with D uncertain. Looked up from germline, CDR1 is LNHDA and CDR2 is SQIVND (reference sequence). Trimming removed 3 bases at V and 3 bases at J, with 9 bases between. The CDR3 loop spans 14 amino acids.

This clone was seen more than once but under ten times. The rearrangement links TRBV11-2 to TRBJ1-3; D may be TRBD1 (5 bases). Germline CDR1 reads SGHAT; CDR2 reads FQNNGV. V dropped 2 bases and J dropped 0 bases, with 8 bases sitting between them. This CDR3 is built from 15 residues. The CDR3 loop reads CASSLSDSSGNTIYF. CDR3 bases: TGTGCCAGCAGCTTAAGCGACAGCTCTGGAAACACCATATATTTT.

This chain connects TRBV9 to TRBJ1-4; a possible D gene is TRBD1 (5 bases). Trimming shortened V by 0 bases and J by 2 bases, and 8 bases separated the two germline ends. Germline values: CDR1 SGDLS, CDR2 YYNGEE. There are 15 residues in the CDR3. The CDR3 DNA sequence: TGTGCCAGCAGCGTAGAGGGGACTACTAATGAAAAACTGTTTTTT. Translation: CASSVEGTTNEKLFF.

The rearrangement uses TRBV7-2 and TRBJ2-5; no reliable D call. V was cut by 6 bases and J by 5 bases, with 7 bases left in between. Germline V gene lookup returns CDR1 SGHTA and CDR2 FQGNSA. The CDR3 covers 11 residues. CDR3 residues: CASSQRETQYF. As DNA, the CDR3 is TGTGCCAGCAGTCAACGGGAGACCCAGTACTTC.

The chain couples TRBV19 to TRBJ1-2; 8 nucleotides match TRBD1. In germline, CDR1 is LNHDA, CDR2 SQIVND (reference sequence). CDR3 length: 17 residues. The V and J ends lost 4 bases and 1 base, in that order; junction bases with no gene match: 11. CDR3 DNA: TGTGCCAGTAGTAACCGGGACAGGATGAGGTTTAACTATGGCTACACCTTC. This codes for CASSNRDRMRFNYGYTF.

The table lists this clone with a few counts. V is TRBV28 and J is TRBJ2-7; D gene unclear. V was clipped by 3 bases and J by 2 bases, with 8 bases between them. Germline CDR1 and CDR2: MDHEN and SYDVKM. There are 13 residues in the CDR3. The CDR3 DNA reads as TGTGCCAGCAGTTTTGGTCAGACCTACGAGCAGTACTTC. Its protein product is CASSFGQTYEQYF.

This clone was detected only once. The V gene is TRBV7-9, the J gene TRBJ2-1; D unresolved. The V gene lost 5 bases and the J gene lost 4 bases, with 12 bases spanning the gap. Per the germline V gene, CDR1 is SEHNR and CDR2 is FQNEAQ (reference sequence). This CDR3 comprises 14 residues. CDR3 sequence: CASSNSRKYNEQFF. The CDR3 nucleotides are TGTGCCAGCAGCAACTCTAGGAAATACAATGAGCAGTTCTTC.

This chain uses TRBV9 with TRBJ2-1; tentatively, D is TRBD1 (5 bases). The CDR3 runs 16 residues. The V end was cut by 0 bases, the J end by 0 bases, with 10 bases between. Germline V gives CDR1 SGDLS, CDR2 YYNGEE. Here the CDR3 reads CASSVAQVSSYNEQFF. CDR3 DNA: TGTGCCAGCAGCGTAGCACAGGTGAGCTCCTACAATGAGCAGTTCTTC.

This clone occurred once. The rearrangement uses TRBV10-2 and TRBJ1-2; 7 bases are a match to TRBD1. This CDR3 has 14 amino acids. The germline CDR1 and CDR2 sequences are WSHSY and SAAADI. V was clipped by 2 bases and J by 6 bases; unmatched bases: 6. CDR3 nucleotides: TGCGCCAGCAGTGAGCATACGACAGGGAATGGCTACACCTTC. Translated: CASSEHTTGNGYTF.

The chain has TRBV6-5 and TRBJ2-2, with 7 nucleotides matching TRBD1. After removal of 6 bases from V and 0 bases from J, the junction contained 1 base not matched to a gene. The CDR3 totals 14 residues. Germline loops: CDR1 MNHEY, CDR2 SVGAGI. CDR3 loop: CASSGTANTGELFF. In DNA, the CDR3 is TGTGCCAGCAGCGGGACAGCGAACACCGGGGAGCTGTTTTTT.

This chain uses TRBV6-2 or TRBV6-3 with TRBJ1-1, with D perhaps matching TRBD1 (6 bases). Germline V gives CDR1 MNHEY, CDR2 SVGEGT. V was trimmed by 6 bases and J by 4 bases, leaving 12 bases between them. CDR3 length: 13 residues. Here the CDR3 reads CASSQQGGTEAFF. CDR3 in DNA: TGTGCCAGCAGCCAACAGGGCGGCACTGAAGCTTTCTTT.

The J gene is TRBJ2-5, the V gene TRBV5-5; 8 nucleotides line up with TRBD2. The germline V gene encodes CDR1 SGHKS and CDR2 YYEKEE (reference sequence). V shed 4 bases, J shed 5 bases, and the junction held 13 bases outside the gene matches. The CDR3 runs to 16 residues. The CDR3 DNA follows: TGTGCCAGCAGCCCGGAACTAGCGGACCTCGGGGAGACCCAGTACTTC. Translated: CASSPELADLGETQYF.

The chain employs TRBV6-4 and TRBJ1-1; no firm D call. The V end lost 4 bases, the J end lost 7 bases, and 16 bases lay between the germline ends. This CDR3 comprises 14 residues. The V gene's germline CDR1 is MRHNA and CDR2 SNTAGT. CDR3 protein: CASSVRSGDFEAFF. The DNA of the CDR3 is TGTGCCAGCAGTGTTCGCAGCGGAGATTTTGAAGCTTTCTTT.

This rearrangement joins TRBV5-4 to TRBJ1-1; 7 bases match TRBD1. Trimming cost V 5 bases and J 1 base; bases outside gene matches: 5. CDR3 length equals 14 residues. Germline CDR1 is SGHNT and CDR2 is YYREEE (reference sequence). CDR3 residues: CASRPGTENTEAFF. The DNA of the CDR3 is TGTGCCAGCAGGCCCGGGACAGAGAACACTGAAGCTTTCTTT.

DNA for the CDR3: TGTGCCAGCTCACCAGGAGCGACGGGAGGGCCCCAGTATTTT. This codes for CASSPGATGGPQYF. This rearrangement joins TRBV18 to TRBJ2-3; TRBD2 matches 8 bases. This CDR3 has 14 residues. V shed 2 bases and J 12 bases; nucleotides not matched to a gene: 10. Per the germline V gene, CDR1 is KGHSH and CDR2 is LQKENI.

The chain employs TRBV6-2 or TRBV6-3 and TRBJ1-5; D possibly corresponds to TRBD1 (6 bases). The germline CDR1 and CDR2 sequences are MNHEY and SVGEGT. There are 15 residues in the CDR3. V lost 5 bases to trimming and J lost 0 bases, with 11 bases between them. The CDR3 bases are TGTGCCAGCAGTGACAGGATTTATAGCAATCAGCCCCAGCATTTT. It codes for CASSDRIYSNQPQHF.